The clone carrying this T cell receptor beta chain came up a few times. What it recognizes is unknown. Primers: 60 Vbeta forward and 13 Jbeta reverse. Clones were sequenced by immunoSEQ multiplex PCR, and TCRdb holds only the in-frame ones, with some missing. This sample has around 190,000 clones, with under 9.5% found just once. This specimen belongs to a study of cytomegalovirus exposure and HLA in healthy donors. At the level of the study: In a previous analysis, some 120 million unique TCR beta sequences were found from 150 million to 200 million T cells. Study outcomes and limitations: CMV serostatus was the only recorded immune exposure for donors.

The TCR sequence derives from a woman aged 25-40 years in good health and CMV-seropositive. Material: PBMCs.

The CDR3 sequence: CASIQGNPSDTQYF. The DNA for the CDR3 is TGTGCCAGCATCCAGGGAAACCCTTCAGATACGCAGTATTTT. V gene TRBV2 combines with J gene TRBJ2-3; TRBD1 might be the D (5 bases). With 7 bases removed from V and 4 bases from J, the gap between germline ends came to 15 bases. Germline loops: CDR1 SNHLY, CDR2 FYNNEI. CDR3 size: 14 residues.